One and the same sample provided the 29 T cell receptor beta chains below, sequenced in a study of blood T cell repertoires in COVID-19. Profiling relied on immunoSEQ multiplex PCR, and the TCRdb table lists in-frame clones only, not all of them. This sample has about 80,000 clones, with around 83% found just once. The material sequenced was peripheral blood. All receptors derive from a man older than 75 with active or convalescent COVID-19.

This clone appeared a few times. The J gene is TRBJ1-6, the V gene TRBV5-1, with D possibly being TRBD1 (5 bases). CDR3 size: 16 residues. The germline V gene encodes CDR1 SGHRS and CDR2 YFSETQ. V dropped 4 bases and J dropped 7 bases, with 18 bases sitting between them. CDR3 DNA sequence: TGCGCCAGCAGCCAGGGCGCCTTTTCTGGGAATTCACCCCTCCACTTT. As protein: CASSQGAFSGNSPLHF.

The chain combines TRBV6-2 or TRBV6-3 with TRBJ2-7; 9 nucleotides align to TRBD1. Germline CDR1 MNHEY, CDR2 SVGEGT. This CDR3 spans 16 amino acids. The junction had 14 bases not matched to a gene; V was cut back by 5 bases and J by 6 bases. CDR3 in DNA: TGTGCCAGCAGTCCCCGAAGGGGACAGGGATATGGCGAGCAGTACTTC. Encoded protein: CASSPRRGQGYGEQYF.

This clone was picked up a small number of times. CDR3 sequence (DNA): TGCGCCAGCAGCCGGGGGCCCCCTGGGGCCAACGTCCTGACTTTC. As protein: CASSRGPPGANVLTF. The V call is TRBV4-1, the J call TRBJ2-6, with D maybe TRBD1 (6 bases). The CDR3 totals 15 residues. From germline, CDR1 is MGHRA and CDR2 YSYEKL. The V and J ends lost 4 bases and 2 bases respectively, with 9 bases between them.

The genes are TRBV6-5 and TRBJ1-1, with TRBD1 as a possible D gene (5 bases). V lost 4 bases to trimming and J lost 9 bases, with 18 bases between them. CDR1 is MNHEY, CDR2 SVGAGI, per germline. The CDR3 loop spans 14 amino acids. The CDR3, as DNA: TGTGCCAGCAGTTCGGCTCTCGGGGGATACAAAGCTTTCTTT. Its translation is CASSSALGGYKAFF.

The genes are TRBV5-1 and TRBJ2-7, with 7 nucleotides matching TRBD1. V trimming: 0 bases; J trimming: 5 bases; junction bases outside the gene matches: 8. Per the germline V gene, CDR1 is SGHRS and CDR2 is YFSETQ. The CDR3 is made up of 15 amino acids. This CDR3 is CASSLERGRPNEQYF. For the CDR3, the DNA is TGCGCCAGCAGCTTGGAGAGGGGGCGACCGAACGAGCAGTACTTC.

This sequence joins TRBV29-1 and TRBJ1-2, with 10 positions matching TRBD1. V shed 8 bases and J 2 bases; nucleotides not matched to a gene: 2. Germline values: CDR1 SQVTM, CDR2 ANQGSEA. CDR3 length: 12 residues. CDR3 sequence (DNA): TGCAGCTTGGGACAGGGGAACTATGGCTACACCTTC. Translating gives CSLGQGNYGYTF. Based on the CDR3 plus reference TRBV29-1 and TRBJ1-2, the full variable domain is SAVISQKPSRDICQRGTSLTIQCQVDSQVTMMFWYRQQPGQSLTLIATANQGSEATYESGFVIDKFPISRPNLTFSTLTVSNMSPEDSSIYLCSLGQGNYGYTFGSGTRLTVV.

The genes are TRBV5-1 and TRBJ2-5, with D possibly matching TRBD2 (6 bases). The germline V gene has CDR1 SGHRS and CDR2 YFSETQ. Trimming shortened V by 0 bases and J by 2 bases, and 20 bases separated the two germline ends. The CDR3 totals 18 residues. CDR3 region: CASSLVMSGGASQETQYF. Here the CDR3 DNA reads TGCGCCAGCAGCTTGGTTATGTCGGGCGGGGCATCACAAGAGACCCAGTACTTC.

The chain joins TRBV6-5 to TRBJ2-1; D is unclear. Germline V gene lookup returns CDR1 MNHEY and CDR2 SVGAGI. The CDR3 runs to 13 residues. With 2 bases removed from V and 6 bases from J, the gap between germline ends came to 8 bases. The CDR3 bases are TGTGCCAGCAGTTACGGCCGGGTCAATGAGCAGTTCTTC. It codes for CASSYGRVNEQFF.

This chain links TRBV10-3 with TRBJ2-7; D possibly corresponds to TRBD1 (5 bases). Germline CDR1 is ENHRY and CDR2 is SYGVKD. This CDR3 has 12 amino acids. V lost 2 bases, J lost 6 bases, and 8 bases lay in between. Here the CDR3 reads CAISEPRGEQYF. In DNA, the CDR3 is TGTGCCATCAGTGAGCCAAGGGGCGAGCAGTACTTC.

The J gene is TRBJ1-2, the V gene TRBV5-4; D uncertain. CDR3 length: 13 residues. Looked up from germline, CDR1 is SGHNT and CDR2 is YYREEE (reference sequence). Trimming stripped 0 bases from V and 3 bases from J, with 6 bases between. CDR3 residues: CASSLDSDYGYTF. The DNA of the CDR3 is TGTGCCAGCAGCTTGGATTCGGACTATGGCTACACCTTC. Variable domain in full (rest from reference TRBV5-4 and TRBJ1-2): ETGVTQSPTHLIKTRGQQVTLRCSSQSGHNTVSWYQQALGQGPQFIFQYYREEENGRGNFPPRFSGLQFPNYSSELNVNALELDDSALYLCASSLDSDYGYTFGSGTRLTVV.

The gene calls are TRBV7-3 and TRBJ1-2, with 8 bases lining up with TRBD1. This CDR3 comprises 15 residues. Germline V gene lookup returns CDR1 SGHTA and CDR2 FQGTGA. V shed 2 bases and J 4 bases; nucleotides not matched to a gene: 6. CDR3 nucleotide sequence: TGTGCCAGCAGCTTAGAGCCCCAGGGGGCCTATGGCTACACCTTC. Translated: CASSLEPQGAYGYTF.

This CDR3 is CASSLFGTGGSYEQYF. CDR3 bases: TGCGCCAGCAGCCTCTTCGGGACAGGTGGCTCCTACGAGCAGTACTTC. J is TRBJ2-7 and V is TRBV5-1; TRBD1 aligns across 8 bases. The CDR3 length is 16 residues. The junction had 9 bases not matched to a gene; V was cut back by 4 bases and J by 0 bases. Germline V lookup: CDR1 SGHRS, CDR2 YFSETQ.

The chain uses TRBV12-3 or TRBV12-4 and TRBJ1-2, with D possibly matching TRBD1 (5 bases). This CDR3 is 11 amino acids long. Trimming removed 11 bases from V and 2 bases from J, with 9 bases in between. CDR3 amino acids: CASSGNYGYTF. The DNA of the CDR3 is TGTGCCTCATCAGGGAACTATGGCTACACCTTC.

This sequence joins TRBV6-5 and TRBJ2-1, with D perhaps matching TRBD2 (5 bases). Germline assignment: CDR1 MNHEY and CDR2 SVGAGI. The CDR3 totals 14 residues. Between the trimmed V and J ends, which lost 8 bases and 10 bases, there was a span of 21 bases. The CDR3 nucleotides are TGTGCCAGCCAGCCTCCGGGATCCCTGAGGGAGCAGTTCTTC. Its protein is CASQPPGSLREQFF.

Here the CDR3 DNA reads TGTGCCAGCAGCTTACTGGCGGCCTCTGGAAACACCATATATTTT. Amino acid sequence: CASSLLAASGNTIYF. The chain is built from TRBV7-9 and TRBJ1-3; D is unresolved. V was trimmed by 2 bases and J by 0 bases, leaving 8 bases between them. Germline loops: CDR1 SEHNR, CDR2 FQNEAQ (reference sequence). The CDR3 has 15 amino acids.

The chain recombines TRBV2 with TRBJ2-1; TRBD2 agrees at 12 bases. The CDR3 totals 16 residues. V shed 8 bases and J 10 bases; nucleotides not matched to a gene: 15. Germline CDR1 and CDR2: SNHLY and FYNNEI. The chain's CDR3 is CASRRTSGNLGGEQFF. Here the CDR3 DNA reads TGTGCCAGCCGGAGGACTAGCGGGAATCTGGGCGGGGAGCAGTTCTTC.

Note on this clone: This same CDR3 is encoded by further DNA sequences in the sample. The V gene is TRBV15, the J gene TRBJ1-5; D is possibly TRBD1 (5 bases). CDR1 is LNHNV, CDR2 YYDKDF, per germline (reference sequence). This CDR3 has 13 amino acids. Trimming cost V 3 bases and J 7 bases, with 10 bases left between them. The CDR3 here is CATSSQGGQPQHF. Here the CDR3 DNA reads TGTGCCACCAGCAGTCAGGGAGGGCAGCCCCAGCATTTT.

The rearrangement uses TRBV4-1 and TRBJ1-5; no firm D call. V was pared by 2 bases and J by 2 bases, with 7 bases between. CDR3 length: 14 residues. CDR1 and CDR2 from the germline V gene are MGHRA and YSYEKL. The CDR3 coding sequence is TGCGCCAGCAGCCAAACTCGGGGCAATCAGCCCCAGCATTTT. Translated, it gives CASSQTRGNQPQHF.

This clone was observed a few times. The V and J genes are TRBV6-6 and TRBJ2-7; D possibly corresponds to TRBD1 (6 bases). Between the trimmed V and J ends, which lost 5 bases and 0 bases, there was a span of 14 bases. CDR1 is MNHNY and CDR2 is SVGAGI in the germline V gene (reference sequence). The CDR3 length is 15 residues. CDR3 residues: CASSGGQRVSYEQYF. The DNA of the CDR3 is TGTGCCAGCAGTGGCGGACAGCGCGTCTCCTACGAGCAGTACTTC.

The chain links TRBV28 to TRBJ1-2; 7 bases agree with TRBD1. The CDR3 sequence is 19 residues long. Germline CDR1 and CDR2: MDHEN and SYDVKM. V shed 7 bases and J 0 bases; nucleotides not matched to a gene: 20. In DNA, the CDR3 is TGTGCCAGCACCACTATTTCCCCCCGGACAGGCCGAGCTAACTATGGCTACACCTTC. Amino acid sequence: CASTTISPRTGRANYGYTF.

V and J are TRBV19 and TRBJ1-4; 7 nucleotides line up with TRBD1. The junction had 8 bases not matched to a gene; V was cut back by 6 bases and J by 7 bases. There are 14 residues in the CDR3. The germline V gene encodes CDR1 LNHDA and CDR2 SQIVND (reference sequence). This CDR3 reads CASRYAGTAEKLFF. The CDR3, as DNA: TGTGCCAGTAGATATGCCGGGACAGCTGAAAAACTGTTTTTT.

This chain connects TRBV4-2 to TRBJ2-7; D is possibly TRBD2 (6 bases). Trimming left V 2 bases short and J 2 bases short, with 13 bases between. CDR1 LGHNA and CDR2 YNFKEQ come from the germline V gene. The CDR3 extends over 15 amino acids. The DNA of the CDR3 is TGTGCCAGCAGCCAAAGTTCGGGGGTACCCTACGAGCAGTACTTC. Translation gives CASSQSSGVPYEQYF.

V gene TRBV18 combines with J gene TRBJ1-1, with no clear D. The CDR3 has 14 amino acids. CDR1 and CDR2 (germline): KGHSH, LQKENI. The V end lost 2 bases, the J end lost 7 bases, and 14 bases lay between the germline ends. CDR3 coding DNA: TGTGCCAGCTCACCAGGAGGACGGAACGGTGAAGCTTTCTTT. Translated: CASSPGGRNGEAFF.

This clone was detected only once. V usage is TRBV5-1 and J usage is TRBJ1-6; no definite D call. The CDR3 sequence is 14 residues long. Germline V CDR1 and CDR2: SGHRS, YFSETQ. V lost 0 bases and J 7 bases, leaving 8 bases between the germline ends. The DNA for the CDR3 is TGCGCCAGCAGCTTGGCCTTGAGCAATTCACCCCTCCACTTT. Its translation: CASSLALSNSPLHF.

The J gene is TRBJ1-1, the V gene TRBV6-2 or TRBV6-3; perhaps TRBD1 as D (5 bases). Per the germline V gene, CDR1 is MNHEY and CDR2 is SVGEGT. Trimming stripped 4 bases from V and 5 bases from J, with 11 bases between. There are 13 residues in the CDR3. The CDR3 protein is CASSSWGGTEAFF. The CDR3 region has the DNA TGTGCCAGCAGTTCCTGGGGGGGGACTGAAGCTTTCTTT.

To note about this clone: It is unclear where the CDR3 begins or ends on the DNA, so no DNA is shown, and the CDR3 is as TCRdb lists it. The chain has TRBV2 and TRBJ2-1; the table names TRBD2, a call not compared with the DNA. The CDR3 adds up to 16 amino acids, both ends counted. Looked up from germline, CDR1 is SNHLY and CDR2 is FYNNEI. CDR3 residues: CASSTSGGPSYNEQFF.

This clone appeared a single time. The chain recombines TRBV9 with TRBJ1-1; TRBD1 matches at 8 bases. CDR3 length: 15 amino acids. Germline V lookup: CDR1 SGDLS, CDR2 YYNGEE. Trimming cost V 0 bases and J 4 bases; bases outside gene matches: 5. CDR3 sequence (DNA): TGTGCCAGCAGCGTAGGGACAGGGAGGAGCACTGAAGCTTTCTTT. Translated: CASSVGTGRSTEAFF.

This chain links TRBV19 with TRBJ1-3, with D hard to call. The germline V gene encodes CDR1 LNHDA and CDR2 SQIVND (reference sequence). This CDR3 spans 14 amino acids. The ends were cut back, 6 bases at V and 0 bases at J, with 9 bases in the middle. The CDR3 DNA follows: TGTGCCAGTAGCCGGGTGGGCTCTGGAAACACCATATATTTT. It yields the protein CASSRVGSGNTIYF.

This clone was picked up one time. J is TRBJ2-1 and V is TRBV5-8; 8 bases agree with TRBD2. CDR3 length: 15 residues. The junction had 5 bases not matched to a gene; V was cut back by 0 bases and J by 6 bases. Germline V gene lookup returns CDR1 SGHTS and CDR2 YDEGEE. The CDR3 coding sequence is TGTGCCAGCAGCTTGGTCCGGGGGGGCCCCAATGAGCAGTTCTTC. Translated: CASSLVRGGPNEQFF.